These 17 T cell receptor beta chains came from one sample sequenced in a study of CD8+CD57+ T cells in acquired aplastic anemia. Profiling that covered TCR beta VDJ and CDR3 relied on genomic DNA as its template. MiXCR was run by TCRdb on the reads, yielding one entry per CDR3 protein. This sample has roughly 180,000 distinct CDR3 sequences, with 63% found just once. Those patients picked for sequencing had displayed CD8+CD57+ cell expansion on flow cytometry. Sequenced input: sorted CD4+, CD8+, or CD8+CD57+ T cells (not recorded which) from PBMCs. Receptors were obtained from a human donor with aplastic anemia.

This clonotype was picked up a small number of times. The chain carries TRBV7-7 and TRBJ2-7; D is undetermined. The CDR3 totals 14 residues. V lost 1 base and J 0 bases, leaving 7 bases between the germline ends. The germline V gene encodes CDR1 SSHAT and CDR2 FNYEAQ (reference sequence). CDR3 region: CASSLDVASYEQYF. The DNA of the CDR3 is TGTGCCAGCAGCTTAGACGTAGCCTCCTACGAGCAGTACTTC. Full variable domain (outside the CDR3, taken from reference TRBV7-7 and TRBJ2-7): GAGVSQSPRYKVTKRGQDVTLRCDPISSHATLYWYQQALGQGPEFLTYFNYEAQPDKSGLPSDRFSAERPEGSISTLTIQRTEQRDSAMYRCASSLDVASYEQYFGPGTRLTVT.

The rearrangement joins TRBV6-1 to TRBJ1-2, with a tentative D call TRBD1 (5 bases). The ends were cut back, 0 bases at V and 2 bases at J, with 10 bases in the middle. The germline V gene has CDR1 MNHNS and CDR2 SASEGT. This CDR3 is built from 15 residues. This chain's CDR3 is CASSEARGGNYGYTF. Written as DNA, the CDR3 is TGTGCCAGCAGTGAAGCGCGCGGGGGAAACTATGGCTACACCTTC.

This clonotype was detected many times. V gene TRBV12-3 or TRBV12-4 combines with J gene TRBJ2-3, with a weak D call TRBD2 (6 bases). V was cut by 6 bases and J by 2 bases, with 12 bases left in between. There are 14 residues in the CDR3. CDR3 nucleotide sequence: TGTGCCAGCAGGGAGGGACTTAACACAGATACGCAGTATTTT. Protein sequence: CASREGLNTDTQYF.

The rearrangement uses TRBV19 and TRBJ2-3; 8 bases are a match to TRBD2. CDR1 is LNHDA, CDR2 SQIVND, per germline (reference sequence). V trimming: 8 bases; J trimming: 2 bases; junction bases outside the gene matches: 3. CDR3 length: 13 residues. CDR3 sequence (DNA): TGTGCCAGTGCGGGGGGCTACACAGATACGCAGTATTTT. Protein product: CASAGGYTDTQYF.

The chain joins TRBV7-4 to TRBJ2-3; D unclear. This CDR3 comprises 13 residues. V gave up 5 bases and J gave up 4 bases, with 10 bases separating them. Germline V gene data show CDR1 as SGHVT and CDR2 as SQSDAQ. CDR3 residues: CASSQRPPDTQYF. CDR3 DNA sequence: TGTGCCAGCAGCCAACGACCCCCAGATACGCAGTATTTT.

This rearrangement joins TRBV7-9 to TRBJ2-5, with a tentative D call TRBD2 (5 bases). CDR3 length: 14 residues. The germline V gene encodes CDR1 SEHNR and CDR2 FQNEAQ (reference sequence). Trimming left V 2 bases short and J 4 bases short, with 11 bases between. CDR3 protein: CASSLTTGVETQYF. CDR3 nucleotide sequence: TGTGCCAGCAGCTTAACCACCGGGGTAGAGACCCAGTACTTC.

This clonotype has a handful of counts. This CDR3 reads CAISVGTSGYNEQFF. The CDR3 nucleotides read TGTGCCATCAGTGTAGGGACTAGCGGCTACAATGAGCAGTTCTTC. V and J are TRBV10-3 and TRBJ2-1; 11 nucleotides agree with TRBD2. The germline V gene has CDR1 ENHRY and CDR2 SYGVKD. The CDR3 covers 15 residues. J lost 3 bases, V lost 4 bases, and 2 bases had no gene match.

The chain joins TRBV20-1 to TRBJ2-7; tentatively, D is TRBD1 or TRBD2 (5 bases each). The CDR3 covers 14 residues. Germline CDR1 DFQATT, CDR2 SNEGSKA (reference sequence). Between the trimmed V and J ends, which lost 3 bases and 3 bases, there was a span of 15 bases. CDR3 nucleotide sequence: TGCAGTGCTAGTGGGGGAGTGATCTTCTACGAGCAGTACTTC. Residues: CSASGGVIFYEQYF.

There are many counts of this clonotype. As DNA, the CDR3 is TGTGCCAGCAGTCTTACGGATGCCTACGAGCAGTACTTC. As protein: CASSLTDAYEQYF. V and J are TRBV27 and TRBJ2-7; no definite D call. The CDR3 is 13 amino acids. The germline V and J ends were trimmed by 5 bases and 2 bases, with 10 bases remaining between them. Looked up from germline, CDR1 is MNHEY and CDR2 is SMNVEV (reference sequence).

As to this clonotype: This may be a read error, as it is one base from a much larger clone. The rearrangement links TRBV2 to TRBJ2-5; D gene ambiguous. The CDR3 is 14 amino acids. The germline V and J ends were trimmed by 5 bases and 6 bases, with 16 bases remaining between them. The germline V gene has CDR1 SNHLY and CDR2 FYNNEI. The CDR3 nucleotides are TGTGCCAGCAGTTTATTTTGTGGCAGCCAGACCCAGTACTTC. Protein product: CASSLFCGSQTQYF.

The chain uses TRBV29-1 and TRBJ2-2; D unresolved. CDR3 size: 13 residues. Trimming stripped 3 bases from V and 1 base from J, with 6 bases between. The germline V gene has CDR1 SQVTM and CDR2 ANQGSEA. The CDR3 DNA sequence: TGCAGCGTTGATCCGGGGAACACCGGGGAGCTGTTTTTT. Residues: CSVDPGNTGELFF.

This chain joins TRBV10-3 and TRBJ2-6, with D perhaps matching TRBD1 (5 bases). Trimming pared 8 bases from V and 0 bases from J, leaving 11 bases between. The CDR3 covers 15 residues. CDR1 is ENHRY and CDR2 is SYGVKD in the germline V gene. In DNA form, the CDR3 reads TGTGCCATCGGGGCAGGTAGCTCTGGGGCCAACGTCCTGACTTTC. Amino acid sequence: CAIGAGSSGANVLTF.

This sequence joins TRBV20-1 and TRBJ2-7; 9 positions agree with TRBD2. The germline V gene has CDR1 DFQATT and CDR2 SNEGSKA (reference sequence). The CDR3 covers 13 residues. This CDR3 is CSILAGTPYEQYF. For the CDR3, the DNA is TGCTCAATACTAGCGGGCACACCCTACGAGCAGTACTTC.

This rearrangement joins TRBV27 to TRBJ1-5; 7 bases fit TRBD1. V lost 2 bases and J lost 6; bases outside the gene matches: 4. The CDR3 totals 14 residues. Germline V gives CDR1 MNHEY, CDR2 SMNVEV (reference sequence). The CDR3: CASSLAGGFQPQHF. CDR3 nucleotides: TGTGCCAGCAGTTTAGCAGGGGGGTTTCAGCCCCAGCATTTT.

The chain links TRBV2 to TRBJ1-4; TRBD1 aligns across 7 bases. The CDR3 loop spans 15 amino acids. V shed 1 base and J 4 bases; nucleotides not matched to a gene: 3. Per germline, CDR1 SNHLY and CDR2 FYNNEI. The DNA for the CDR3 is TGTGCCAGCAGTGAAGGAGGGACAGATAATGAAAAACTGTTTTTT. Residues: CASSEGGTDNEKLFF.

Details on this clonotype: A much larger clone is a single base away; this may be a read error. The V gene is TRBV7-9, the J gene TRBJ1-1; 9 bases match TRBD1. The length of the CDR3 is 14 residues. Germline V lookup: CDR1 SEHNR, CDR2 FQNEAQ (reference sequence). The chain's CDR3 is CANSSQTGGLEAFF. The CDR3, as DNA: TGTGCCAACAGCTCCCAGACAGGGGGACTTGAAGCTTTCTTT.

Note on this clonotype: One end of the junction is discordant with germline, which a read error may explain. In DNA, the CDR3 is TGTGTCATCAGTAACCTGGAGATCATGAACACTGAAGCTTTCTTT. Its translation: CVISNLEIMNTEAFF. The V gene is TRBV10-3, the J gene TRBJ1-1; D remains ambiguous. Germline values: CDR1 ENHRY, CDR2 SYGVKD. This CDR3 contains 15 residues.